Below are 9 T cell receptor beta chains sequenced from a single sample in a study of T cell responses to AZD1222 COVID-19 vaccine. Profiled with immunoSEQ multiplex PCR; TCRdb holds only in-frame clones, not every one. Of approximately 130,000 clones in the sample, roughly 93% were seen once. The sample here was peripheral blood, taken on day 0 of AZD1222 vaccination. These receptors all stem from an adult in good health.

The chain is built from TRBV11-2 and TRBJ1-1; D remains ambiguous. V was pared by 2 bases and J by 3 bases, with 7 bases between. The CDR3 runs 13 residues. CDR1 is SGHAT and CDR2 is FQNNGV in the germline V gene. The CDR3 DNA reads as TGTGCCAGCAGCTTATTCACAGACACTGAAGCTTTCTTT. Translating gives CASSLFTDTEAFF.

This chain joins TRBV7-8 and TRBJ2-3; D uncertain. The ends were cut back, 6 bases at V and 0 bases at J, with 13 bases in the middle. From germline, CDR1 is SGHVS and CDR2 FQNEAQ. CDR3 length: 15 amino acids. CDR3 amino acids: CASRPFLPSTDTQYF. Written as DNA, the CDR3 is TGTGCCAGCAGACCGTTCCTCCCTAGCACAGATACGCAGTATTTT. The full variable domain, completed using reference TRBV7-8 and TRBJ2-3, is GAGVSQSPRYKVAKRGQDVALRCDPISGHVSLFWYQQALGQGPEFLTYFQNEAQLDKSGLPSDRFFAERPEGSVSTLKIQRTQQEDSAVYLCASRPFLPSTDTQYFGPGTRLTVL.

The CDR3 loop reads CAISDGVRGTYGYTF. The CDR3 nucleotides read TGTGCCATCAGTGATGGGGTTAGGGGGACCTATGGCTACACCTTC. The V gene is TRBV10-3, the J gene TRBJ1-2; D possibly corresponds to TRBD1 (6 bases). Trimming cost V 3 bases and J 4 bases, with 15 bases left between them. Germline V gene sequence: CDR1 ENHRY, CDR2 SYGVKD. This CDR3 has 15 amino acids.

This chain joins TRBV19 and TRBJ1-5; 7 nucleotides line up with TRBD1. CDR3 length: 14 amino acids. CDR1 and CDR2 (germline): LNHDA, SQIVND (reference sequence). After removal of 7 bases from V and 5 bases from J, the junction contained 8 bases not matched to a gene. CDR3 region: CASKDRVRDQPQHF. CDR3 bases: TGTGCCAGTAAAGACAGGGTCCGCGATCAGCCCCAGCATTTT.

CDR3 sequence reads: CASSFRRDRGYGNTIYF. In DNA, the CDR3 is TGTGCCAGCAGCTTTCGCAGGGACAGGGGCTACGGAAACACCATATATTTT. V usage is TRBV7-2 and J usage is TRBJ1-3; TRBD1 matches 10 bases. This CDR3 contains 17 residues. V lost 3 bases, J lost 4 bases, and 9 bases stayed unmatched. Germline values: CDR1 SGHTA, CDR2 FQGNSA.

V is TRBV11-2 and J is TRBJ2-5; 9 bases map to TRBD1. Unmatched junction bases numbered 9, after V lost 5 bases and J lost 5 bases. This CDR3 is 15 amino acids long. CDR1 SGHAT and CDR2 FQNNGV come from the germline V gene. The CDR3 nucleotides read TGTGCCAGCAGCCCAGGGGACAGGGTATGGGAGACCCAGTACTTC. Translation gives CASSPGDRVWETQYF.

The chain joins TRBV9 to TRBJ1-2; no reliable D call. This CDR3 is built from 12 residues. The V gene lost 0 bases and the J gene lost 6 bases, with 6 bases spanning the gap. Germline CDR1 and CDR2: SGDLS and YYNGEE. The CDR3 sequence is CASSVGVHGYTF. The CDR3 bases are TGTGCCAGCAGCGTAGGGGTCCATGGCTACACCTTC.

The chain is built from TRBV7-9 and TRBJ1-2; 8 positions match TRBD1. Per the germline V gene, CDR1 is SEHNR and CDR2 is FQNEAQ (reference sequence). This CDR3 spans 17 amino acids. V was pared by 2 bases and J by 2 bases, with 10 bases of the junction left unmatched. DNA for the CDR3: TGTGCCAGCAGCTTATCCCGGACAGGGAGAAACAACTATGGCTACACCTTC. Translated, it gives CASSLSRTGRNNYGYTF.

The rearrangement joins TRBV2 to TRBJ2-1; the match to TRBD2 covers 8 bases. In germline, CDR1 is SNHLY, CDR2 FYNNEI. Trimming cost V 2 bases and J 6 bases; bases outside gene matches: 9. The length of the CDR3 is 16 residues. The DNA of the CDR3 is TGTGCCAGCAGTGAAAACCCGGGGGGGGCCCCCAATGAGCAGTTCTTC. Encoded protein: CASSENPGGAPNEQFF.